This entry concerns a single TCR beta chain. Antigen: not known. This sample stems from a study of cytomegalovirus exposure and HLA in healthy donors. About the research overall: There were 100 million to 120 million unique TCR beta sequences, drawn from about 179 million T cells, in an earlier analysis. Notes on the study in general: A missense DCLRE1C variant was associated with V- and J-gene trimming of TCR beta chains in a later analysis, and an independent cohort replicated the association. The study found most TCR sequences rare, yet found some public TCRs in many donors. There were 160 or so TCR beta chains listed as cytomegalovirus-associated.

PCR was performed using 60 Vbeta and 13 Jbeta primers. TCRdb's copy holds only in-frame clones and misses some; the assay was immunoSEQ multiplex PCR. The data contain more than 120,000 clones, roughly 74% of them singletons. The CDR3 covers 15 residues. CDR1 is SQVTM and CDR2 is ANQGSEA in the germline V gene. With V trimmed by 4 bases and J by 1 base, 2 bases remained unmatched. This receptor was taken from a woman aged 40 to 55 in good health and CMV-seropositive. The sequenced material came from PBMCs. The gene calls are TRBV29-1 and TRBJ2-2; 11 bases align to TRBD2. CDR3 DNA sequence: TGCAGCGTTGGACTAGCGGGGAAGAACACCGGGGAGCTGTTTTTT. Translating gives CSVGLAGKNTGELFF.